One sample yielded the 7 T cell receptor beta chains listed below, sequenced in a study of T cell responses to AZD1222 COVID-19 vaccine. Repertoires were generated with immunoSEQ multiplex PCR, while TCRdb's copy carries only in-frame clones and drops some. The sample includes 150,000 to 200,000 clones, 90% seen only once; the top ten take roughly 6%. The source was peripheral blood, collected on day 0 of AZD1222 vaccination. These receptor sequences come from an adult in good health.

J is TRBJ1-4 and V is TRBV3-1 (or the pseudogene TRBV3-2); a weak D match, TRBD1 (6 bases). Trimming shortened V by 2 bases and J by 7 bases, and 11 bases separated the two germline ends. This CDR3 is 14 amino acids long. Germline V gene lookup returns CDR1 LGHDT and CDR2 YNNKEL (reference sequence). The DNA of the CDR3 is TGTGCCAGCAGCCAACCAGGACAGTCTGAAAAACTGTTTTTT. It is translated as CASSQPGQSEKLFF.

The genes are TRBV27 and TRBJ2-3; the D is unclear. With 6 bases removed from V and 2 bases from J, the gap between germline ends came to 15 bases. The CDR3 consists of 15 residues. The germline V gene has CDR1 MNHEY and CDR2 SMNVEV (reference sequence). DNA of the CDR3: TGTGCCAGCAGCCGGACCCGGGCGTCCACAGATACGCAGTATTTT. Translation: CASSRTRASTDTQYF.

The V gene is TRBV19, the J gene TRBJ1-5; 8 nucleotides align to TRBD1. The germline V gene encodes CDR1 LNHDA and CDR2 SQIVND (reference sequence). J was trimmed by 0 bases and V by 3 bases; bases with no gene match: 7. CDR3 length: 17 residues. CDR3 DNA: TGTGCCAGTAGTATGTTCCAGGGGGCCTTTAGCAATCAGCCCCAGCATTTT. Encoded protein: CASSMFQGAFSNQPQHF.

The chain couples TRBV27 to TRBJ1-2, with D uncertain. The CDR3 sequence is 16 residues long. The V end was cut by 3 bases, the J end by 2 bases, with 16 bases between. CDR1 is MNHEY, CDR2 SMNVEV, per germline (reference sequence). In DNA form, the CDR3 reads TGTGCCAGCAGTTTGGGGAGGGAAAGTCTCAACTATGGCTACACCTTC. Protein product: CASSLGRESLNYGYTF.

The chain employs TRBV7-9 and TRBJ2-5, with D perhaps given as TRBD1 or TRBD2 (6 bases each). V was clipped by 1 base and J by 2 bases, with 14 bases between them. The CDR3 loop spans 16 amino acids. From germline, CDR1 is SEHNR and CDR2 FQNEAQ (reference sequence). In DNA, the CDR3 is TGTGCCAGCAGCTTAGGGGCGGGAAGGGGGCAAGAGACCCAGTACTTC. Amino acid sequence: CASSLGAGRGQETQYF.

The chain links TRBV19 to TRBJ2-5; a possible D gene is TRBD2 (5 bases). The CDR3 sequence is 15 residues long. V dropped 1 base and J dropped 4 bases, with 13 bases sitting between them. The germline CDR1 and CDR2 sequences are LNHDA and SQIVND (reference sequence). The CDR3 loop reads CASSIAEGRLETQYF. The CDR3 bases are TGTGCCAGTAGTATAGCCGAGGGAAGATTAGAGACCCAGTACTTC.

This chain joins TRBV18 and TRBJ2-2; 8 bases fit TRBD1. The V gene's germline CDR1 is KGHSH and CDR2 LQKENI. The CDR3 is 15 amino acids. V trimming: 0 bases; J trimming: 6 bases; junction bases outside the gene matches: 3. The CDR3 spells CASSPPDRAPGELFF. The CDR3, as DNA: TGTGCCAGCTCACCACCGGACAGGGCTCCCGGGGAGCTGTTTTTT.